This T cell receptor (beta chain) was captured in a study of cytomegalovirus exposure and HLA in healthy donors. Healthy bone marrow donors made up the donor group. Donors had nominal health at sampling but likely had unrecorded immune exposures. Study conclusions and caveats: Presence/absence analyses took donor sequencing depth as roughly uniform.

The PCR contained 60 Vbeta and 13 Jbeta primers. Measured with immunoSEQ multiplex PCR; TCRdb has only the in-frame clones, and not every one. Among some 150,000 clones, roughly 84% were seen once, and the ten largest hold about 2.4%. About this clone: Its target is unknown.

Germline V gene data show CDR1 as SGHAT and CDR2 as FQNNGV. The trim removed 11 bases at V and 7 bases at J, leaving 7 bases unmatched. This CDR3 region has 11 residues. The sequencing input was PBMCs. The chain carries TRBV11-2 and TRBJ2-7; 8 bases agree with TRBD2. The TCR comes from a woman aged 18-29 years in good health and CMV-seronegative. The CDR3 region has the DNA TGTGCCTGGCGGGGGGCAGGGGAGCAGTACTTC. Its translation is CAWRGAGEQYF.